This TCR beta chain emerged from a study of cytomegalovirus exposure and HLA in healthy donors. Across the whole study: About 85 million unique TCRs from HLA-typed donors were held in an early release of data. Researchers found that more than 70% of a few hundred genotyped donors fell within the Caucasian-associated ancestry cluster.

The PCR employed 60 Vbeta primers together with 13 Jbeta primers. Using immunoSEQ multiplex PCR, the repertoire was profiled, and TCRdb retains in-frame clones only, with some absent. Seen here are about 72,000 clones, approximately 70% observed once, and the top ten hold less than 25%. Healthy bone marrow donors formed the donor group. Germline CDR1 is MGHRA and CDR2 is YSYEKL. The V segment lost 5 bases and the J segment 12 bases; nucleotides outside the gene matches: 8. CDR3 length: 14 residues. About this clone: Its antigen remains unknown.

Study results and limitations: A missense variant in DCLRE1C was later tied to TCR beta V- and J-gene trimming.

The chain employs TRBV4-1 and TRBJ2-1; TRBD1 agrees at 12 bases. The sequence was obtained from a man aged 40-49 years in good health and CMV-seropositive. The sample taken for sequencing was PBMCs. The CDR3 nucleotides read TGCGCCAGCAGCTGGGGACAGGGGGCTTTCTGGCAGTTCTTC. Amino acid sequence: CASSWGQGAFWQFF.